Detailed here is one T cell receptor beta chain. Its antigen is unidentified. V gave up 6 bases and J gave up 0 bases; unmatched junction bases: 5. This CDR3 is 15 amino acids long. Germline CDR1 and CDR2: MDHEN and SYDVKM. This sample was taken from a study of shared clonotypes between healthy human individuals. The study's findings and limits: Memory subsets generally showed smaller estimated richness than naive subsets did.

Once extracted for a subset, genomic DNA was divided evenly among several immunoSEQ plates. Sequenced by immunoSEQ multiplex PCR; TCRdb stores in-frame clones only, minus some. Here the sample spans some 2 million clones, over 85% being singletons. The chain recombines TRBV28 with TRBJ1-3, with 7 bases lining up with TRBD1. This sequence was found in a young man in good health. Sequencing was performed on naive CD4+ T cells sorted from blood. As to subset: CD45RA+ positively selected. DNA for the CDR3: TGTGCCAGCAGCAAACAGGGGAGCTCTGGAAACACCATATATTTT. Protein product: CASSKQGSSGNTIYF.